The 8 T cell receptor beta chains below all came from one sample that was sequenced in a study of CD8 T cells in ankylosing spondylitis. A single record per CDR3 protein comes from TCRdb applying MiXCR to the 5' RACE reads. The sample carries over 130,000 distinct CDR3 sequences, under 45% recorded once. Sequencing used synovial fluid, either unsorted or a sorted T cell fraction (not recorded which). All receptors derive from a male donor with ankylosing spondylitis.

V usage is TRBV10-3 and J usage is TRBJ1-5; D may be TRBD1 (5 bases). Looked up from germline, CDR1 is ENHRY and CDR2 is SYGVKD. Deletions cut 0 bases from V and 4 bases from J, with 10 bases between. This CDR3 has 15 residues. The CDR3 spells CAISESTTDNQPQHF. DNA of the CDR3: TGTGCCATCAGTGAGTCGACGACAGATAATCAGCCCCAGCATTTT.

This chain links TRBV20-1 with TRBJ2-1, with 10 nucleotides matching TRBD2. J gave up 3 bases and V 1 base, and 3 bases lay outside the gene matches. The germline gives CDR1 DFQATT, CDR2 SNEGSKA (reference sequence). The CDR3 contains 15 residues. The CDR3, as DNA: TGCAGTGCTAGAGGGACTAGCGGAGACTACAATGAGCAGTTCTTC. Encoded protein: CSARGTSGDYNEQFF.

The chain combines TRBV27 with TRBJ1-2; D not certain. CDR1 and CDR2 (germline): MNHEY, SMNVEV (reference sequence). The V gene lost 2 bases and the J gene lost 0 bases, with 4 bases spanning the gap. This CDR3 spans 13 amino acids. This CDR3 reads CASSLAANYGYTF. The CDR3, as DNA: TGTGCCAGCAGTTTAGCAGCTAACTATGGCTACACCTTC.

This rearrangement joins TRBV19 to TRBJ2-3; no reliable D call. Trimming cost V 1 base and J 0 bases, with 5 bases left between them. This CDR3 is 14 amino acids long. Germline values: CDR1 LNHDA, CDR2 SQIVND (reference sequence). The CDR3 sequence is CASSIVGSTDTQYF. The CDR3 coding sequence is TGTGCCAGTAGTATAGTGGGGAGCACAGATACGCAGTATTTT.

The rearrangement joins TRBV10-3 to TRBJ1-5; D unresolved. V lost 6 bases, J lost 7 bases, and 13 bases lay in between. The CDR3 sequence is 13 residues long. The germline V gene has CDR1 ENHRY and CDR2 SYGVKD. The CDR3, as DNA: TGTGCCATCAGGGACCCTCCGAGGCAGCCCCAGCATTTT. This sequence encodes CAIRDPPRQPQHF.

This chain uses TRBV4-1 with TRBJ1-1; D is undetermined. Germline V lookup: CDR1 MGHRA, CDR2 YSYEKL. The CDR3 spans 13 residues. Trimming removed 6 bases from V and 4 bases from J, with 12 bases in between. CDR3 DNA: TGCGCCAGCAGGGTAGGGAGAGGCACTGAAGCTTTCTTT. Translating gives CASRVGRGTEAFF.

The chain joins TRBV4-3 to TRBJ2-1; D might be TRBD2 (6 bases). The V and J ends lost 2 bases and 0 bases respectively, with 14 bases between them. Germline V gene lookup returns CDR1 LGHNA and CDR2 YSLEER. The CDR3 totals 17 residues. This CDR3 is CASSQRRAPSSYNEQFF. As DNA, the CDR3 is TGCGCCAGCAGCCAACGGAGGGCGCCCAGCTCCTACAATGAGCAGTTCTTC.

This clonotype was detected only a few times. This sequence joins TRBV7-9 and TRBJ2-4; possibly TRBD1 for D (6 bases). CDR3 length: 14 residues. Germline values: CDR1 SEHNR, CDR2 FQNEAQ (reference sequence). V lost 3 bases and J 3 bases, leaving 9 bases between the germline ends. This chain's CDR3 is CASSFTGNKNIQYF. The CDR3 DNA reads TGTGCCAGCAGCTTCACAGGGAACAAAAACATTCAGTACTTC.